This TCR beta chain was obtained from a study of cytomegalovirus exposure and HLA in healthy donors (dated by TCRdb to 2015 to 2018). The study in broad terms: An earlier analysis of roughly 500 of the donors reported about 280 Gb of sequence data and 95 million to 130 million unique TCR beta sequences obtained from about 170 million T cells. All discovery cohort repertoires had been generated on a single sequencing platform. On average, around 200,000 unique TCR beta nucleotide sequences were sequenced per donor among about 400 genotyped donors of the cohort, with roughly 18% of those sequences being non-productive. Among the roughly 380 genotyped donors, approximately 76% belonged to the genetic ancestry cluster associated with self-reported Caucasian donors. The aim of the study was to test whether cataloging public T cell receptors could identify signatures of past pathogen exposure. An early release covering roughly 600 HLA-typed donors comprised approximately 300 gigabases of sequencing data and roughly 85 million unique TCR sequences. A later genetic analysis used genome-wide SNP genotypes for about 60% of the roughly 700 donors, treating that subset as a discovery cohort. A handful of DR-DQ haplotypes were treated as single units for association and clustering because of strong linkage in the cohort. High-throughput TCR immunosequencing, statistical association of individual TCRs with disease status, and machine learning were combined to predict cytomegalovirus infection status. Along with the roughly 700-subject first cohort, a separate validation cohort of over a hundred different subjects was used. Class I and class II HLA loci were covered by the typing at four-digit resolution. Donor age, sex, ethnicity and CMV serostatus were compiled alongside the repertoire data. Typing coverage differed by locus: A, B, C, DRB1 and DQB1 were typed in roughly 620-630 donors, DQA1 in 522, DPA1 in nearly 610, and DPB1 in just under 490. An earlier analysis of 587 of the donors used high-throughput TCR beta sequencing to judge whether each TCR beta V gene segment behaved as functional or pseudogenic. A later analysis re-analyzed previously published TCR beta repertoires from 500 to 700 donors and added high-resolution HLA genotyping to study TCR occurrence patterns. Rather than using new phenotypic data, the later analysis identified candidate immune exposures from TCR beta sequences and from how often those sequences occurred across donors. The study used immunosequencing to profile the T cell repertoires of some 600 subjects and linked those repertoires to cytomegalovirus serostatus.

What the research found in general, with its limitations: In a later analysis, most CMV-associated TCR beta chains were found to appear HLA-restricted, with HLA associations seemingly driven largely by CMV exposure. A further reported finding was that TCR beta sequences accurately predicted the HLA-A and HLA-B alleles for most subjects in the first cohort. According to the authors, the approach could potentially be generalized to other disease states and immunological phenotypes. Most TCR sequences were seen in very few donors, while some public TCRs were found in many individuals. At a false discovery rate of 0.05, a later analysis linked 16,000 or so TCR beta sequences to specific HLA alleles. Assigning TCR associations to individual alleles was difficult when HLA alleles, especially DR and DQ, strongly co-occurred. Presence/absence analyses assumed roughly uniform sequencing depth across donors, an assumption that may not hold. A few of the identified cytomegalovirus-associated TCR beta chains were confirmed in vitro to be specific for cytomegalovirus antigens. In a later genetic analysis, a missense DCLRE1C variant was associated with V-gene and J-gene trimming of TCR beta chains, and the association was replicated in an independent cohort. According to a later analysis, parvovirus B19, influenza, CMV and Epstein-Barr virus appeared linked to several top co-occurrence clusters. Roughly 17 rarely observed V segments, including chromosome 9 orphons, were excluded from the earlier analysis of almost 600 of the donors because counts were too low. Linkage disequilibrium might explain the correlated functional status among segregating V segments, but an unknown experimental factor could not be excluded. In an earlier analysis of some 640 of the donors, most TCR beta V segments were observed in productive rearrangements about 87% or about 30% of the time, broadly matching IMGT annotations. Some IMGT-functional V segments, including TRBV6-2 and TRBV6-3, could not be distinguished by the 87-base-pair reads and were therefore excluded. In a later genetic analysis, fewer N-insertions in productive TCRs were reported among donors in an Asian-associated ancestry cluster than the roughly 700-donor mean. A cluster of highly shared sequence variants was judged likely to be a technical artifact of the sequencing pipeline. In this cohort, only TCR beta chains were sequenced, and detectable features were limited by the absence of alpha or paired-chain data. A later analysis found that TCR association rates varied across HLA loci, with DRB1 alleles showing the most associated TCRs and HLA-C alleles the fewest. Immune exposure information for the cohort was limited to CMV serostatus. Because some donors lacked HLA typing at each locus, the association tests relied only on the typed subset. The classifier was reported to diagnose cytomegalovirus status with high specificity and sensitivity in both the original and validation cohorts. A later analysis found that HLA-associated TCR beta chains were more clonally expanded and had lower generation probabilities than equally common non-associated chains. A total of roughly 160 TCR beta chains were listed by the study as associated with cytomegalovirus.

Ends trimmed: V by 7 bases, J by 6 bases; bases unmatched to a gene: 12. The CDR3 spans 16 residues, from the cysteine through the phenylalanine. CDR3 DNA only is kept here, 48 bases in frame from base 1. CDR1 and CDR2, per the germline V gene, are SNHLY and FYNNEI. The cohort was made up of about 610 healthy bone marrow donors. At the time of sampling, every cohort member was nominally healthy, though immune exposures that went unrecorded were likely present. The donor was CMV seropositive and belonged to the group of a few hundred seropositive cohort members. A peripheral blood sample was collected from each donor, and TCR beta sequencing was performed on peripheral blood mononuclear cells. The Qiagen DNeasy Blood Extraction Kit was used to extract genomic DNA from the blood cell samples. The library was prepared using the immunoSEQ multiplex PCR assay. For the multiplex PCR, a mixture combining 60 forward primers for TCR Vbeta segments and 13 reverse primers for TCR Jbeta segments was used. The CDR3 region of rearranged TCR beta genes was amplified from genomic DNA by a multiplex PCR assay. The amplified TCR beta libraries were sequenced on the Illumina HiSeq System as 87-base-pair reads. The authors processed their data as follows. In a later analysis, 77 million or so unique TCR beta chains were counted across the 666 repertoires, and roughly 11 million of these chains were shared by at least two donors. To remove PCR and sequencing errors, raw reads were error-corrected and collapsed into unique sequences using a nearest-neighbor algorithm that merged closely related sequences. To assign V, D and J gene segments, CDR3 sequences were aligned to IMGT reference sequences. For a sequence to be retained, a match of at least six nucleotides was required to both a V gene segment and a J gene segment. A rearrangement counted as productive if the CDR3 had no stop codons and remained in frame with V and J, and every other rearrangement counted as non-productive. CDR3 was defined by IMGT convention, running from the second conserved V-encoded cysteine to the conserved J-encoded phenylalanine. Sequences without an unambiguous match to a single V gene segment were excluded from the earlier analysis of about 640 of the donors. In an earlier analysis of approximately 500 of the donors, a V segment was called functional when productive rearrangements were above 56.7%, and segregating when the standard deviation between donors exceeded 5%. A statistical classification framework was developed to diagnose cytomegalovirus status using the catalog of TCR beta chain sequences. In a later analysis, V and J genes were assigned by comparing TCR nucleotide sequences against IMGT/GENE-DB human TR gene sequences. In a later analysis, CDR3 sequences and most-parsimonious VDJ recombination scenarios were assigned using the TCRdist pipeline. In a later analysis, every TCR beta chain was defined by the combination of its CDR3 amino acid sequence and its V-gene family, and reads without a unique V-gene family were dropped. In a later analysis, 500 to 700 highly shared, low-generation-probability nucleotide sequences were removed to address suspected cross-contamination and a sequencing artifact. In a later analysis, a clonal expansion index was calculated for each public chain from normalized within-repertoire ranks of inferred template counts. Generation probabilities in a later analysis came from a VDJ recombination model fitted to out-of-frame rearrangements, and those results were checked against IGoR. In a later analysis, TCR-TCR, TCR-HLA and TCR-CMV co-occurrence was scored with hypergeometric tests, and a repertoire-size bias correction was applied to TCR pairs. To estimate false discovery rates, a later analysis permuted the HLA or CMV assignments 20 times. A later analysis grouped co-occurring TCRs with DBSCAN, adding TCRdist sequence similarity when clustering within HLA-allele-positive subsets. Repertoires with fewer than 30,000 or more than 120,000 public chains, plus five repertoires with anomalous nucleotide sharing, were excluded from co-occurrence clustering. TCRdb provides this immuneACCESS table in a form limited to in-frame rearrangements. Some clones are lacking; in checked studies, under half of them reflect an unresolved V gene, and why the rest are absent is not known. The D gene and trimming were derived from the DNA, and the V and J assignments and clone size from that table. The sample table holds fewer than 70,000 clones, of which under 85% were seen once. Of the sample, more than 9.5% is held by the ten largest clones.

Comments on this clone: Its antigen target is currently unknown. No per-base quality is available; no much larger clone lies one base away.

The specimen sequenced was PBMCs. This receptor was identified in a woman aged 55-69 years in good health and CMV-seropositive. The chain joins TRBV2 to TRBJ2-3; the central 11 bases match TRBD2. The sequenced DNA is TGTGCCAGCAACGGACTCCTAGCGGGGGGCGGGGATACGCAGTATTTT. Translated, it gives CASNGLLAGGGDTQYF.